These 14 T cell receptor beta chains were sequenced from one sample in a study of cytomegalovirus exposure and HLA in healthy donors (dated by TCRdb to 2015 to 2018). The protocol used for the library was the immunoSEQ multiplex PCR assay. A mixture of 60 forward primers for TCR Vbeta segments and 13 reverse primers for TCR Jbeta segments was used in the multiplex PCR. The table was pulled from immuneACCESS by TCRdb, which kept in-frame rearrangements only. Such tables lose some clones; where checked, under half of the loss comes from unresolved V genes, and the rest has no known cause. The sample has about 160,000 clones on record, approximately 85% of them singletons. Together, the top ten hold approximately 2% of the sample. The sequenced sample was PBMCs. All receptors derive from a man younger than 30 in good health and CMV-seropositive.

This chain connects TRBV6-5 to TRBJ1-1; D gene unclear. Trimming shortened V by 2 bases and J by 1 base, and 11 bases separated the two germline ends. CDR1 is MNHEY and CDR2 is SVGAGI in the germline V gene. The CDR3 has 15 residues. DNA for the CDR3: TGTGCCAGCAGTTACGGAGGCGACCAGAACACTGAAGCTTTCTTT. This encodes CASSYGGDQNTEAFF.

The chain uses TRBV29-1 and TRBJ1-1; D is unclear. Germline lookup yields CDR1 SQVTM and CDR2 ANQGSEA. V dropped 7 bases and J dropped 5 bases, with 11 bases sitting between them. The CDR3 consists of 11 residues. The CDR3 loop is CSAARGTEAFF. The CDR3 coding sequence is TGCAGCGCCGCCCGGGGAACTGAAGCTTTCTTT.

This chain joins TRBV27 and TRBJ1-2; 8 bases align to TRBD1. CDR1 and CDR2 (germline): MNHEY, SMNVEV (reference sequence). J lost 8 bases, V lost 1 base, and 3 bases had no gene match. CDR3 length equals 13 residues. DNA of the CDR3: TGTGCCAGCAGTTTATGGGCAGGGGGCGGCTACACCTTC. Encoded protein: CASSLWAGGGYTF.

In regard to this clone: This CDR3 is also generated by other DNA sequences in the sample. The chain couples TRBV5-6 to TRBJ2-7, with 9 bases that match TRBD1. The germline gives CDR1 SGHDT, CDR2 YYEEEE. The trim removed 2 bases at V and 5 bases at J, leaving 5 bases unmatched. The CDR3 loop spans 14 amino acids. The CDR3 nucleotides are TGTGCCAGCAGCTTCGGGACAGGGTTCCACGAGCAGTACTTC. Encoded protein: CASSFGTGFHEQYF.

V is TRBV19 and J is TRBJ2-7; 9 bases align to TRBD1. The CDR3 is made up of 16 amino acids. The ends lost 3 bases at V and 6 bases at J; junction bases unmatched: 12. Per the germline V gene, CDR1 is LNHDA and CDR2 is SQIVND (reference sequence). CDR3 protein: CASSIDSGTGLLEQYF. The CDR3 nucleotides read TGTGCCAGTAGTATTGACTCGGGGACAGGGCTTCTCGAGCAGTACTTC.

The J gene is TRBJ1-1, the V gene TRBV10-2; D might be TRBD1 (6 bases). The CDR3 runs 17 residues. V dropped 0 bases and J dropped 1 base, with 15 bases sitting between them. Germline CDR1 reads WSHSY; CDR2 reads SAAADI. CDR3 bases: TGCGCCAGCAGTGAGTCAGCAGGGGCCATCGGGAACACTGAAGCTTTCTTT. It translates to CASSESAGAIGNTEAFF.

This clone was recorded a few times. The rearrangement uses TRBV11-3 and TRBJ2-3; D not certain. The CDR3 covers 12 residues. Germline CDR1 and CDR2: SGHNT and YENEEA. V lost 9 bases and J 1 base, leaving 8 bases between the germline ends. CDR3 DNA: TGTGCCAGTCTAGGAGGCACAGATACGCAGTATTTT. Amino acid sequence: CASLGGTDTQYF.

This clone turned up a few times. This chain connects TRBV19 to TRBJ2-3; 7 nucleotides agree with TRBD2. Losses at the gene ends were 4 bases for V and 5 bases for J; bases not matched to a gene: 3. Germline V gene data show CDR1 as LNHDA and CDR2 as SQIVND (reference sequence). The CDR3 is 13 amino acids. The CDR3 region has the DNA TGTGCCAGTAGTACTTTAGCGGGAGATACGCAGTATTTT. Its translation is CASSTLAGDTQYF. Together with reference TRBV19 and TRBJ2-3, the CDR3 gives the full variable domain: DGGITQSPKYLFRKEGQNVTLSCEQNLNHDAMYWYRQDPGQGLRLIYYSQIVNDFQKGDIAEGYSVSREKKESFPLTVTSAQKNPTAFYLCASSTLAGDTQYFGPGTRLTVL.

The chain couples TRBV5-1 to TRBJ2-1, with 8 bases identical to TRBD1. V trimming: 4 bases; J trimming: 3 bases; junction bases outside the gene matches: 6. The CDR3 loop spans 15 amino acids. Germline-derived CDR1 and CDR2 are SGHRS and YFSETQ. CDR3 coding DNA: TGCGCCAGCAGCACGTCCGGGACAGGCTACAATGAGCAGTTCTTC. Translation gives CASSTSGTGYNEQFF.

CDR3 protein: CASSLLLSGLTETQYF. The CDR3 DNA sequence: TGTGCCAGCAGCTTACTATTATCGGGACTAACAGAGACCCAGTACTTC. The rearrangement links TRBV7-9 to TRBJ2-5; 7 bases map to TRBD2. V trimming: 2 bases; J trimming: 4 bases; junction bases outside the gene matches: 10. The CDR3 has 16 amino acids. Per the germline V gene, CDR1 is SEHNR and CDR2 is FQNEAQ (reference sequence).

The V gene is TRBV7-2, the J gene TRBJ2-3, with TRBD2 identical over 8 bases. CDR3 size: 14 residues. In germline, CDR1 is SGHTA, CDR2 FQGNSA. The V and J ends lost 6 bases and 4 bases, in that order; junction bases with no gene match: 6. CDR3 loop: CASRTGGPPDTQYF. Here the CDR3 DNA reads TGTGCCAGCAGAACGGGGGGGCCCCCAGATACGCAGTATTTT. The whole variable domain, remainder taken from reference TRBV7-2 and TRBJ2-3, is GAGVSQSPSNKVTEKGKDVELRCDPISGHTALYWYRQSLGQGLEFLIYFQGNSAPDKSGLPSDRFSAERTGGSVSTLTIQRTQQEDSAVYLCASRTGGPPDTQYFGPGTRLTVL.

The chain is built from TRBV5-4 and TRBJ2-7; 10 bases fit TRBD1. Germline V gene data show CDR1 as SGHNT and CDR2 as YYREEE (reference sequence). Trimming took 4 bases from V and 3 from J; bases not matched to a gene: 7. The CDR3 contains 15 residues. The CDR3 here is CASSAGQGSIYEQYF. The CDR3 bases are TGTGCCAGCAGCGCGGGACAGGGGTCAATCTACGAGCAGTACTTC.

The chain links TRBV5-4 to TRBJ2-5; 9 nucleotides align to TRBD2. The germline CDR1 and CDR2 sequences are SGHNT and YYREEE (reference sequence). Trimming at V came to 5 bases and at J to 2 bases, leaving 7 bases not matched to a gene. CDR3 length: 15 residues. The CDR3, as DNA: TGTGCCAGCAGGATGAGCGGGGGGATACAAGAGACCCAGTACTTC. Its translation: CASRMSGGIQETQYF. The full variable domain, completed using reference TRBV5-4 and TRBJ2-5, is ETGVTQSPTHLIKTRGQQVTLRCSSQSGHNTVSWYQQALGQGPQFIFQYYREEENGRGNFPPRFSGLQFPNYSSELNVNALELDDSALYLCASRMSGGIQETQYFGPGTRLLVL.

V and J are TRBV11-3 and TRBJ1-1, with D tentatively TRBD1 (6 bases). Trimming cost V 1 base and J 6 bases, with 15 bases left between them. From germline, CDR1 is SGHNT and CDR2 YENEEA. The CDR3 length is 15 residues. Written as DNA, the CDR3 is TGTGCCAGCAGCTTAGCAGGGGCGCTTGCTCCTGAAGCTTTCTTT. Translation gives CASSLAGALAPEAFF.